What follows are 24 T cell receptor beta chains derived from one specimen sequenced in a study of T cells in Graves' hyperthyroidism and ophthalmopathy. Authors of the study amplified TCR beta CDR3 regions from RNA transcripts. An initial round of RT-PCR targeting the TCR CDR3 relied on the HTBI primer set. TCRdb processed the multiplex PCR reads anew with MiXCR; each CDR3 protein has one entry. Of fewer than 500,000 distinct CDR3 sequences in the sample, more than 12% were seen once. The sample was blood. The receptors were gathered from a woman aged 25 to 39 with Graves' ophthalmopathy.

The V and J genes are TRBV2 and TRBJ2-1, with TRBD1 matching 9 bases. Germline values: CDR1 SNHLY, CDR2 FYNNEI. This CDR3 has 12 amino acids. V gave up 4 bases and J gave up 16 bases; unmatched junction bases: 8. CDR3 residues: CASSAVSQGAFF. The CDR3 region has the DNA TGTGCCAGCAGTGCGGTCTCACAGGGGGCTTTCTTC.

Only a few counts were recorded for this clonotype. The chain is built from TRBV11-1 and TRBJ2-5, with 9 bases lining up with TRBD1. Per the germline V gene, CDR1 is SGHAT and CDR2 is FQDESV (reference sequence). Trimming removed 0 bases from V and 2 bases from J; junction bases left unmatched: 10. The CDR3 is made up of 18 amino acids. The CDR3 is CASSLARWDRVIQETQYF. The CDR3 DNA follows: TGTGCCAGCAGCTTAGCTCGTTGGGACAGGGTCATTCAAGAGACCCAGTACTTC. The variable domain in full, with the rest retrieved from reference TRBV11-1 and TRBJ2-5, is EAEVAQSPRYKITEKSQAVAFWCDPISGHATLYWYRQILGQGPELLVQFQDESVVDDSQLPKDRFSAERLKGVDSTLKIQPAELGDSAMYLCASSLARWDRVIQETQYFGPGTRLLVL.

This clonotype came up a few times. The chain carries TRBV5-1 and TRBJ1-1, with D unresolved. V shed 2 bases and J shed 8 bases, with 13 bases lying between them. The CDR3 covers 13 residues. Germline CDR1 and CDR2: SGHRS and YFSETQ. The CDR3 nucleotides are TGCGCCAGCAGCTTATTGTCTTCCAGAGAAGCTTTCTTT. The encoded protein is CASSLLSSREAFF.

This clonotype was seen ten or more times. This chain joins TRBV11-2 and TRBJ2-3; D ambiguous. Trimming left V 3 bases short and J 4 bases short, with 5 bases between. The germline V gene has CDR1 SGHAT and CDR2 FQNNGV. This CDR3 is 12 amino acids long. The DNA of the CDR3 is TGTGCCAGCAGCTTTGGATCAGATACGCAGTATTTT. Residues: CASSFGSDTQYF. The whole variable domain, remainder taken from reference TRBV11-2 and TRBJ2-3, is EAGVAQSPRYKIIEKRQSVAFWCNPISGHATLYWYQQILGQGPKLLIQFQNNGVVDDSQLPKDRFSAERLKGVDSTLKIQPAKLEDSAVYLCASSFGSDTQYFGPGTRLTVL.

At least ten counts were recorded for this clonotype. V gene TRBV2 combines with J gene TRBJ2-1; 8 nucleotides line up with TRBD2. The CDR3 is 15 residues long. In germline, CDR1 is SNHLY, CDR2 FYNNEI. Trimming cost V 5 bases and J 7 bases; bases outside gene matches: 10. CDR3 region: CASSSGTRSGNEQFF. In DNA form, the CDR3 reads TGTGCCAGCAGTTCCGGGACTAGGAGTGGGAATGAGCAGTTCTTC. Using reference TRBV2 and TRBJ2-1 for the parts outside the CDR3, the full variable domain is EPEVTQTPSHQVTQMGQEVILRCVPISNHLYFYWYRQILGQKVEFLVSFYNNEISEKSEIFDDQFSVERPDGSNFTLKIRSTKLEDSAMYFCASSSGTRSGNEQFFGPGTRLTVL.

Many counts were recorded for this clonotype. The gene calls are TRBV2 and TRBJ2-7; D not certain. Germline V lookup: CDR1 SNHLY, CDR2 FYNNEI. The CDR3 consists of 15 residues. Trimming took off 1 base at V and 3 bases at J, with 13 bases between the two ends. For the CDR3, the DNA is TGTGCCAGCAGTGAAGAAAGGGATCTTAGCTACGAGCAGTACTTC. Translating gives CASSEERDLSYEQYF. Full variable domain (rest looked up from reference TRBV2 and TRBJ2-7): EPEVTQTPSHQVTQMGQEVILRCVPISNHLYFYWYRQILGQKVEFLVSFYNNEISEKSEIFDDQFSVERPDGSNFTLKIRSTKLEDSAMYFCASSEERDLSYEQYFGPGTRLTVT.

In regard to this clonotype: This clone may be a read error of a much larger clone one base away. The V gene is TRBV6-1, the J gene TRBJ2-7, with 7 bases that match TRBD1. This CDR3 is 15 amino acids long. Germline V gives CDR1 MNHNS, CDR2 SASEGT. This CDR3 is CASSEDRGFHYDQYF. The CDR3 DNA follows: TGTGCCAGCAGTGAAGACAGGGGCTTCCACTACGACCAGTACTTC.

In this sample, this clonotype turned up many times. Here the CDR3 DNA reads TGTGCCAGCAGCTCCTTGGGACTAGCGGGGGGTGTTCATACGCAGTATTTT. It yields the protein CASSSLGLAGGVHTQYF. The chain carries TRBV7-2 and TRBJ2-3; 15 bases map to TRBD2. This CDR3 spans 17 amino acids. V dropped 4 bases and J dropped 7; count of bases not matched to a gene: 9. The germline V gene encodes CDR1 SGHTA and CDR2 FQGNSA.

This clonotype was detected ten times or more. This chain joins TRBV6-5 and TRBJ1-2; TRBD1 matches 7 bases. V shed 6 bases and J 6 bases; nucleotides not matched to a gene: 7. Germline CDR1 MNHEY, CDR2 SVGAGI. CDR3 length: 13 residues. CDR3 sequence reads: CASRVDREDGYTF. Here the CDR3 DNA reads TGTGCCAGCAGGGTAGACAGGGAGGATGGCTACACCTTC.

This chain links TRBV4-1 with TRBJ2-2, with D unresolved. CDR3 length: 17 residues. Trimming took 1 base from V and 4 from J, leaving 16 bases between them. The germline V gene has CDR1 MGHRA and CDR2 YSYEKL. The CDR3 bases are TGCGCCAGCAGCCAAGTAGAAGTTGGGTTAATCACCGGGGAGCTGTTTTTT. Amino acid sequence: CASSQVEVGLITGELFF.

There are many counts of this clonotype. This chain joins TRBV7-2 and TRBJ2-7; D gene uncertain. The CDR3 is 13 amino acids. V was pared by 5 bases and J by 2 bases, with 10 bases between. The germline CDR1 and CDR2 sequences are SGHTA and FQGNSA. The CDR3 region has the DNA TGTGCCAGCAGCCCAAAGGGTGCCTACGAGCAGTACTTC. This codes for CASSPKGAYEQYF. Together with reference TRBV7-2 and TRBJ2-7, the CDR3 gives the full variable domain: GAGVSQSPSNKVTEKGKDVELRCDPISGHTALYWYRQSLGQGLEFLIYFQGNSAPDKSGLPSDRFSAERTGGSVSTLTIQRTQQEDSAVYLCASSPKGAYEQYFGPGTRLTVT.

This clonotype occurred a few times. This chain joins TRBV25-1 and TRBJ1-2; TRBD1 aligns across 7 bases. Germline assignment: CDR1 MGHDK and CDR2 SYGVNS. The CDR3 totals 12 residues. With V trimmed by 4 bases and J by 9 bases, 5 bases remained unmatched. CDR3 in amino acids: CASSALQGSYTF. The CDR3 bases are TGTGCCAGCAGTGCTCTACAGGGGAGCTACACCTTC.

This clonotype has at least ten counts. The V and J genes are TRBV28 and TRBJ2-7; 9 positions match TRBD2. Germline V lookup: CDR1 MDHEN, CDR2 SYDVKM. The CDR3 has 14 residues. V shed 7 bases, J shed 4 bases, and the junction held 8 bases outside the gene matches. The CDR3 region has the DNA TGTGCCAGCACCATAGCGGGGGCCGCGTACGAGCAGTACTTC. Encoded protein: CASTIAGAAYEQYF. The full variable domain, in which reference TRBV28 and TRBJ2-7 provide the parts outside the CDR3, is DVKVTQSSRYLVKRTGEKVFLECVQDMDHENMFWYRQDPGLGLRLIYFSYDVKMKEKGDIPEGYSVSREKKERFSLILESASTNQTSMYLCASTIAGAAYEQYFGPGTRLTVT.

This chain connects TRBV6-1 to TRBJ1-4, with D unclear. The germline V gene encodes CDR1 MNHNS and CDR2 SASEGT. V lost 6 bases and J 7 bases, leaving 18 bases between the germline ends. CDR3 length: 15 residues. The CDR3, as DNA: TGTGCCAGCAGCCTAACCTCTTACACGGTTGAAAAACTGTTTTTT. Translated, it gives CASSLTSYTVEKLFF.

Many counts were recorded for this clonotype. V gene TRBV29-1 combines with J gene TRBJ1-1; D ambiguous. CDR3 length equals 14 residues. The germline CDR1 and CDR2 sequences are SQVTM and ANQGSEA. Trimming left V 7 bases short and J 5 bases short, with 20 bases between. CDR3 protein: CSASRVSDGTEAFF. CDR3 nucleotide sequence: TGCAGCGCCTCTCGTGTATCGGACGGGACTGAAGCTTTCTTT.

This clonotype was counted many times. The chain employs TRBV12-3 or TRBV12-4 and TRBJ1-6, with D uncertain. The CDR3 sequence is 15 residues long. Deletions cut 8 bases from V and 8 bases from J, with 19 bases between. CDR3 DNA: TGTGCCAGCCAACCTCATTCCGGGAGTTATTCACCCCTCCACTTT. It translates to CASQPHSGSYSPLHF.

This clonotype was picked up a small number of times. This clone may be a read error of a much larger clone one base away. The chain has TRBV10-3 and TRBJ2-2, with D perhaps matching TRBD2 (6 bases). CDR3 length: 13 residues. CDR1 is ENHRY and CDR2 is SYGVKD in the germline V gene. The CDR3 coding sequence is TGTGCCATCAGTGGGGAGAACACCGGGGGGCTGTTTTTT. Translating gives CAISGENTGGLFF.

Concerning this clonotype itself: This could be a read error, since a much larger clone is one nucleotide away. The V gene is TRBV18, the J gene TRBJ2-3; D is unresolved. The germline V and J ends were trimmed by 0 bases and 0 bases, with 7 bases remaining between them. The CDR3 extends over 15 amino acids. From germline, CDR1 is KGHSH and CDR2 LQKENI. CDR3 in amino acids: CASSPPSKSTDTQYF. DNA of the CDR3: TGTGCCAGCTCACCACCGTCCAAGAGCACAGATACGCAGTATTTT.

This clonotype came up many times. The chain joins TRBV13 to TRBJ1-1, with TRBD1 identical over 9 bases. The CDR3 is 14 amino acids. Trimming at V came to 5 bases and at J to 4 bases, leaving 5 bases not matched to a gene. CDR1 and CDR2 (germline): PRHDT, FYEKMQ (reference sequence). In nucleotides, the CDR3 is TGTGCCAGCAGCACGACAGGGGGAACCACTGAAGCTTTCTTT. Its translation is CASSTTGGTTEAFF.

This clonotype was counted at least ten times. The genes are TRBV28 and TRBJ1-4, with no clear D. The V end was cut by 5 bases, the J end by 8 bases, with 18 bases between. There are 15 residues in the CDR3. Germline V gives CDR1 MDHEN, CDR2 SYDVKM. CDR3 amino acids: CASSHPTSLGEKLFF. The CDR3 DNA sequence: TGTGCCAGCAGTCACCCCACCTCCCTAGGAGAAAAACTGTTTTTT. Supplemented by reference TRBV28 and TRBJ1-4, the full variable domain reads DVKVTQSSRYLVKRTGEKVFLECVQDMDHENMFWYRQDPGLGLRLIYFSYDVKMKEKGDIPEGYSVSREKKERFSLILESASTNQTSMYLCASSHPTSLGEKLFFGSGTQLSVL.

The chain couples TRBV7-3 to TRBJ1-1, with D unclear. CDR1 is SGHTA and CDR2 is FQGTGA in the germline V gene. The V end was cut by 5 bases, the J end by 11 bases, with 12 bases between. The CDR3 runs to 11 residues. The CDR3 is CASSPEREAFF. DNA of the CDR3: TGTGCCAGCAGCCCGGAGCGGGAGGCTTTCTTT.

The chain links TRBV19 to TRBJ2-7; D is possibly TRBD2 (7 bases). This CDR3 spans 16 amino acids. The V end lost 3 bases, the J end lost 6 bases, and 21 bases lay between the germline ends. Germline lookup yields CDR1 LNHDA and CDR2 SQIVND (reference sequence). In DNA, the CDR3 is TGTGCCAGTAGTATCCGAGTGAGGGGGGGAAGGCGCGAGCAGTACTTC. Translation: CASSIRVRGGRREQYF.

This clonotype came up once. The V and J genes are TRBV3-1 and TRBJ2-4, with no clear D. The CDR3 is 12 amino acids. The V end was cut by 0 bases, the J end by 16 bases, with 13 bases between. Per germline, CDR1 LGHDT and CDR2 YNNKEL (reference sequence). CDR3 nucleotide sequence: TGTGCCAGCAGCCAAGACACCGGTTTACCCTACTTC. Its protein is CASSQDTGLPYF.

This clonotype was counted ten times or more. The chain combines TRBV28 with TRBJ2-3; 9 nucleotides line up with TRBD1. CDR3 length equals 15 residues. CDR1 is MDHEN and CDR2 is SYDVKM in the germline V gene. V was clipped by 5 bases and J by 5 bases; unmatched bases: 8. The CDR3 nucleotides read TGTGCCAGCAGTCCGAGGACAGGGGAGAAAGATACGCAGTATTTT. It encodes CASSPRTGEKDTQYF.